The 17 T cell receptor beta chains presented below share a single source sample, sequenced in a study of T-cell reconstitution after alpha-beta-depleted transplantation in children. It was with unique molecular identifiers that the TCRbeta library was prepared. MiXCR, applied by TCRdb to the PCR reads, yields one record per CDR3 protein. The sample lists around 130,000 distinct CDR3 sequences, 9.7% occurring once. Specimen: PBMCs, mostly from graft donor cells, collected 180 days after TCRalphabeta/CD19-depleted stem cell transplant. The receptors here all came from a girl under three years old who had a stem cell transplant for combined immunodeficiency, so the T cells may come from the graft donor.

The genes are TRBV6-5 and TRBJ1-1; D unclear. V was shortened by 4 bases and J by 1 base, with 19 bases between the two germline ends. Germline-derived CDR1 and CDR2 are MNHEY and SVGAGI. This CDR3 is 17 amino acids long. CDR3 protein: CASSLSGPKSGNTEAFF. The CDR3 DNA sequence: TGTGCCAGCAGTTTATCCGGACCGAAGTCGGGGAACACTGAAGCTTTCTTT.

CDR3 bases: TGTGCCAGCAGGCTCGGACAGGCTTATAGCAATCAGCCCCAGCATTTT. The encoded protein is CASRLGQAYSNQPQHF. The chain uses TRBV6-5 and TRBJ1-5; TRBD1 aligns across 7 bases. The germline gives CDR1 MNHEY, CDR2 SVGAGI. This CDR3 comprises 16 residues. V gave up 6 bases and J gave up 0 bases; unmatched junction bases: 8.

The rearrangement joins TRBV20-1 to TRBJ2-3, with TRBD2 identical over 9 bases. The CDR3 sequence is 16 residues long. Per the germline V gene, CDR1 is DFQATT and CDR2 is SNEGSKA (reference sequence). V was clipped by 0 bases and J by 1 base; unmatched bases: 5. The CDR3 reads CSARDRVAGGTDTQYF. In DNA form, the CDR3 reads TGCAGTGCTAGAGATCGTGTAGCGGGGGGCACAGATACGCAGTATTTT.

J is TRBJ2-2 and V is TRBV20-1; 7 bases align to TRBD1. CDR3 length: 12 residues. In germline, CDR1 is DFQATT, CDR2 SNEGSKA (reference sequence). With 7 bases clipped from V and 6 bases from J, the junction kept 5 bases outside the gene matches. CDR3 sequence reads: CSGQGSSGELFF. In DNA, the CDR3 is TGCAGTGGACAGGGTTCGTCCGGGGAGCTGTTTTTT.

This clonotype appeared a few times. At one end the junction does not follow the germline gene, possibly because of a read error. Written as DNA, the CDR3 is TGTGCTAGCAGCTTTTACCTCCAAGAGACCCAGTACTTC. Translation: CASSFYLQETQYF. J is TRBJ2-5 and V is TRBV7-7; D is undetermined. Germline CDR1 is SSHAT and CDR2 is FNYEAQ (reference sequence). The CDR3 extends over 13 amino acids.

The rearrangement links TRBV12-3 or TRBV12-4 to TRBJ2-6; 7 nucleotides agree with TRBD1. V shed 1 base, J shed 2 bases, and the junction held 2 bases outside the gene matches. This CDR3 contains 16 residues. The CDR3 DNA reads TGTGCCAGCAGTTTAGGCGACAGGGCTGGGGCCAACGTCCTGACTTTC. This sequence encodes CASSLGDRAGANVLTF.

The chain's CDR3 is CASSRDRDQETQYF. Here the CDR3 DNA reads TGCGCCAGCAGCAGAGACAGGGACCAAGAGACCCAGTACTTC. The chain couples TRBV5-1 to TRBJ2-5; TRBD1 aligns across 7 bases. J gave up 0 bases and V 4 bases, and 3 bases lay outside the gene matches. The CDR3 length is 14 residues. CDR1 and CDR2 from the germline V gene are SGHRS and YFSETQ.

The sample holds a few counts of this clonotype. The chain combines TRBV7-2 with TRBJ2-1; D tentatively fits TRBD1 or TRBD2 (6 bases each). Germline V lookup: CDR1 SGHTA, CDR2 FQGNSA. V was shortened by 5 bases and J by 4 bases, with 15 bases between the two germline ends. CDR3 length equals 15 residues. As DNA, the CDR3 is TGTGCCAGCAGCCCTTGGGGGGCCGGGTACAATGAGCAGTTCTTC. It specifies CASSPWGAGYNEQFF.

The genes are TRBV18 and TRBJ1-3; TRBD1 agrees at 7 bases. Per germline, CDR1 KGHSH and CDR2 LQKENI. The CDR3 spans 17 residues. With V trimmed by 5 bases and J by 0 bases, 10 bases remained unmatched. DNA for the CDR3: TGTGCCAGCTCAGCACGACAGGGCGCCTTCTCTGGAAACACCATATATTTT. This translates into CASSARQGAFSGNTIYF.

This clonotype was counted at least ten times. The rearrangement uses TRBV10-3 and TRBJ2-3; tentatively, D is TRBD2 (7 bases). The CDR3 extends over 16 amino acids. The ends were cut back, 5 bases at V and 1 base at J, with 16 bases in the middle. In germline, CDR1 is ENHRY, CDR2 SYGVKD. In nucleotides, the CDR3 is TGTGCCATCAGTCCCGTCTGGCGGGGGCGCACAGATACGCAGTATTTT. Its translation: CAISPVWRGRTDTQYF.

Details on this clonotype: Compared with germline, one end of the junction differs, possibly owing to a read error. The J gene is TRBJ2-2, the V gene TRBV10-3; 7 nucleotides match TRBD2. This CDR3 contains 16 residues. The germline V gene encodes CDR1 ENHRY and CDR2 SYGVKD. The CDR3 protein is CAISEWSSGLTEELFF. DNA for the CDR3: TGTGCCATCAGTGAGTGGAGTAGCGGGTTAACCGAGGAGCTGTTTTTT.

The chain employs TRBV5-6 and TRBJ2-5; 9 bases match TRBD1. The CDR3 contains 15 residues. V lost 0 bases, J lost 6 bases, and 6 bases stayed unmatched. Germline V gives CDR1 SGHDT, CDR2 YYEEEE. This CDR3 is CASSLGTGDGKTQYF. As DNA, the CDR3 is TGTGCCAGCAGCTTGGGGACAGGGGATGGAAAGACCCAGTACTTC.

This clonotype was seen a few times. This chain joins TRBV7-2 and TRBJ2-7, with TRBD1 matching over 8 bases. The ends lost 3 bases at V and 0 bases at J; junction bases unmatched: 1. The CDR3 is made up of 14 amino acids. Germline V gives CDR1 SGHTA, CDR2 FQGNSA. DNA of the CDR3: TGTGCCAGCAGCTTGGACAGGGTCTCCTACGAGCAGTACTTC. This translates into CASSLDRVSYEQYF.

This clonotype has more than one count but fewer than ten. The genes are TRBV27 and TRBJ2-1; a possible D gene is TRBD2 (7 bases). The germline V and J ends were trimmed by 7 bases and 9 bases, with 16 bases remaining between them. Germline V gene sequence: CDR1 MNHEY, CDR2 SMNVEV (reference sequence). This CDR3 comprises 13 residues. The CDR3 nucleotides read TGTGCCAGCATCGCCCCTAGGGGGGGTGAGCAGTTCTTC. Its translation is CASIAPRGGEQFF.

The V call is TRBV14, the J call TRBJ2-2; perhaps TRBD1 as D (6 bases). The CDR3 length is 14 residues. Germline V lookup: CDR1 SGHDN, CDR2 FVKESK. Trimming pared 4 bases from V and 4 bases from J, leaving 10 bases between. The CDR3 DNA reads TGTGCCAGCAGCCCCCACAGGGCCACCGGGGAGCTGTTTTTT. Its translation is CASSPHRATGELFF.

The rearrangement links TRBV20-1 to TRBJ2-3, with 8 bases fitting TRBD2. CDR1 is DFQATT and CDR2 is SNEGSKA in the germline V gene (reference sequence). The CDR3 contains 15 residues. J gave up 4 bases and V 3 bases, and 9 bases lay outside the gene matches. The CDR3 nucleotides read TGCAGTGCTAGCGCTCCGGGACTAGTCGCAGATACGCAGTATTTT. This sequence encodes CSASAPGLVADTQYF.

V gene TRBV20-1 combines with J gene TRBJ2-3; no clear D gene. Germline V gene data show CDR1 as DFQATT and CDR2 as SNEGSKA (reference sequence). CDR3 length: 13 residues. Trimming left V 1 base short and J 2 bases short, with 7 bases between. This CDR3 is CSARAASTDTQYF. CDR3 in DNA: TGCAGTGCTAGAGCCGCCTCCACAGATACGCAGTATTTT.